This passage covers 8 T cell receptor beta chains from one sample sequenced in a study of T cell responses to AZD1222 COVID-19 vaccine. Profiling relied on immunoSEQ multiplex PCR, and the TCRdb table lists in-frame clones only, not all of them. The sample shows about 120,000 clones, 80% to 95% of them seen only once. Sample: peripheral blood, taken 28 days after the second AZD1222 dose. The receptors stem from an adult who received the AZD1222 COVID-19 vaccine.

This clone was found once. CDR3 sequence reads: CATSRDLDRLNEQYF. CDR3 in DNA: TGTGCCACCAGCAGAGATCTGGACAGGCTCAACGAGCAGTACTTC. The chain joins TRBV15 to TRBJ2-7; 7 bases line up with TRBD1. Per germline, CDR1 LNHNV and CDR2 YYDKDF (reference sequence). CDR3 length: 15 residues. Germline trimming cut 0 bases from V and 5 bases from J; bases unmatched to any gene: 7.

This rearrangement joins TRBV2 to TRBJ1-1; D not certain. The germline gives CDR1 SNHLY, CDR2 FYNNEI. This CDR3 region has 13 residues. Trimming shortened V by 1 base and J by 1 base, and 4 bases separated the two germline ends. The DNA of the CDR3 is TGTGCCAGCAGTGAAGAGAAGAACACTGAAGCTTTCTTT. Translation gives CASSEEKNTEAFF.

The chain has TRBV3-1 (or the pseudogene TRBV3-2) and TRBJ2-2; 7 nucleotides align to TRBD1. Germline V gene sequence: CDR1 LGHDT, CDR2 YNNKEL (reference sequence). V shed 11 bases and J 0 bases; nucleotides not matched to a gene: 3. The CDR3 extends over 13 amino acids. The CDR3 region has the DNA TGTGCCGGTGGGACAGCGAACACCGGGGAGCTGTTTTTT. Translating it yields CAGGTANTGELFF.

The V call is TRBV6-5, the J call TRBJ1-1; possibly TRBD1 for D (5 bases). V gave up 1 base and J gave up 1 base, with 7 bases separating them. Germline V gene sequence: CDR1 MNHEY, CDR2 SVGAGI. This CDR3 region has 14 residues. Here the CDR3 DNA reads TGTGCCAGCAGTTACTGGGGCACGAACACTGAAGCTTTCTTT. The encoded protein is CASSYWGTNTEAFF.

The chain carries TRBV6-5 and TRBJ2-7; D tentatively reads TRBD1 or TRBD2 (5 bases each). Deletions cut 8 bases from V and 6 bases from J, with 20 bases between. Germline CDR1 and CDR2: MNHEY and SVGAGI. The CDR3 extends over 14 amino acids. The CDR3 bases are TGTGCCAGCCTATTTGGGCAGGGAGTATTCGAGCAGTACTTC. This translates into CASLFGQGVFEQYF.

V is TRBV10-2 and J is TRBJ2-7; 13 bases map to TRBD2. V lost 6 bases, J lost 6 bases, and 5 bases stayed unmatched. The V gene's germline CDR1 is WSHSY and CDR2 SAAADI. CDR3 length: 14 amino acids. The CDR3 DNA reads TGCGCCAGCAGAACTAGCGGGGGGGCAGGCGAGCAGTACTTC. Translating it yields CASRTSGGAGEQYF.

This clone was seen only once. The CDR3 bases are TGCGCCAGCAGCCTAGCCCCGGGACAGGGGGTCTACGAGCAGTACTTC. Residues: CASSLAPGQGVYEQYF. The J gene is TRBJ2-7, the V gene TRBV4-1, with 11 positions matching TRBD1. This CDR3 comprises 16 residues. V trimming: 4 bases; J trimming: 3 bases; junction bases outside the gene matches: 8. From germline, CDR1 is MGHRA and CDR2 YSYEKL.

About this clone itself: The junction does not match germline at one end; this may be a read error. The V call is TRBV6-5, the J call TRBJ2-7; no clear D. There are 16 residues in the CDR3. Germline loops: CDR1 MNHEY, CDR2 SVGAGI. The CDR3 DNA reads TGTGCCAGCACTTACAGTGGGTGGGATGGTAACTACGAGCAGTACTTC. Its protein product is CASTYSGWDGNYEQYF.